This entry is about one T cell receptor beta chain. One end of the junction varies from germline; a read error may be responsible. CDR3 length: 14 residues. Looked up from germline, CDR1 is MNHGY and CDR2 is SAAAGT. The sample is drawn from a study of sequential checkpoint blockade in melanoma. Generated by immunoSEQ multiplex PCR, the TCRdb table keeps only in-frame clones and is missing some. Of 13,000 or so clones in the sample, roughly 23% were seen once. Treatment defined: randomized to nivolumab then ipilimumab (arm A) or the reverse (arm B). This sample comprised tumor tissue (inferred from file names), obtained from a patient given nivolumab and ipilimumab in sequence. This TCR was recovered from a human donor with melanoma. This rearrangement joins TRBV6-8 to TRBJ1-5; D possibly corresponds to TRBD1 (5 bases). In DNA form, the CDR3 reads TGTGCCATCAGTGTACAGCAGGGAGGTCAGCCCCAGCATTTT. This translates into CAISVQQGGQPQHF.